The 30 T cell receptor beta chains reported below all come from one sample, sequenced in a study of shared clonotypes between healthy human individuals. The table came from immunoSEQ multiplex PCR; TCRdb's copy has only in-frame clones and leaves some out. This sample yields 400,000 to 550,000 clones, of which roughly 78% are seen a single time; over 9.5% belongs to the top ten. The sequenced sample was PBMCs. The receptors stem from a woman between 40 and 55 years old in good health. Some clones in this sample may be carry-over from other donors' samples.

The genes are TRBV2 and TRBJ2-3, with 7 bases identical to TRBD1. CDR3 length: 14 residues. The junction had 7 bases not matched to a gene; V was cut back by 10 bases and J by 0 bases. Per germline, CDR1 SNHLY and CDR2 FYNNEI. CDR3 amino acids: CATTGQPSTDTQYF. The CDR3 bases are TGTGCCACCACGGGACAGCCTAGCACAGATACGCAGTATTTT. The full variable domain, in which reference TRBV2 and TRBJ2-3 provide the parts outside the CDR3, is EPEVTQTPSHQVTQMGQEVILRCVPISNHLYFYWYRQILGQKVEFLVSFYNNEISEKSEIFDDQFSVERPDGSNFTLKIRSTKLEDSAMYFCATTGQPSTDTQYFGPGTRLTVL.

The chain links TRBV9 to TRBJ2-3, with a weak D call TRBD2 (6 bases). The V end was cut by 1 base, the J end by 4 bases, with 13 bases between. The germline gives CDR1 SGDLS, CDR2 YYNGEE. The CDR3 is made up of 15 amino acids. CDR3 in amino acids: CASSVRGQRADTQYF. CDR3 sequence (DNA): TGTGCCAGCAGCGTACGTGGCCAGCGGGCAGATACGCAGTATTTT.

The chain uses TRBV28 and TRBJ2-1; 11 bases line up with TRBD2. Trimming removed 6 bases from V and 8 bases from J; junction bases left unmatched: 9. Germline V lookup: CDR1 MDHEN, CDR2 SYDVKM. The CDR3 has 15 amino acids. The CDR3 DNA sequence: TGTGCCAGCAGCCCCACTAGCGGGAGTATGTATGAGCAGTTCTTC. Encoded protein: CASSPTSGSMYEQFF.

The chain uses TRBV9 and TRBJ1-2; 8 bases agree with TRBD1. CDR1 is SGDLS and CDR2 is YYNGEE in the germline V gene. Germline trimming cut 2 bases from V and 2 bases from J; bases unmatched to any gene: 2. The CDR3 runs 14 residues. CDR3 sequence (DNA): TGTGCCAGCAGCGTCGGACAGGGAAACTATGGCTACACCTTC. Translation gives CASSVGQGNYGYTF.

The CDR3 reads CAWSARRGKSSYNEQFF. As DNA, the CDR3 is TGTGCCTGGAGTGCCAGGAGGGGTAAGAGCTCCTACAATGAGCAGTTCTTC. The chain carries TRBV30 and TRBJ2-1; possible D gene TRBD2, 6 bases. Per germline, CDR1 GTSNPN and CDR2 SVGIG (reference sequence). Trimming took 1 base from V and 0 from J, leaving 16 bases between them. CDR3 length equals 17 residues. The full variable domain, its missing parts supplied by reference TRBV30 and TRBJ2-1, is SQTIHQWPATLVQPVGSPLSLECTVEGTSNPNLYWYRQAAGRGLQLLFYSVGIGQISSEVPQNLSASRPQDRQFILSSKKLLLSDSGFYLCAWSARRGKSSYNEQFFGPGTRLTVL.

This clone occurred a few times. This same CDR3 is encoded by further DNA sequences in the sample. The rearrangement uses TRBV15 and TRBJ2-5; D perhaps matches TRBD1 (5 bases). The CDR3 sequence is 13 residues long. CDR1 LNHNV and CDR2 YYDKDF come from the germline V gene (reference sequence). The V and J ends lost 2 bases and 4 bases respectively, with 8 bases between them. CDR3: CATSRQGGETQYF. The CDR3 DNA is TGTGCCACCAGCAGACAGGGTGGAGAGACCCAGTACTTC.

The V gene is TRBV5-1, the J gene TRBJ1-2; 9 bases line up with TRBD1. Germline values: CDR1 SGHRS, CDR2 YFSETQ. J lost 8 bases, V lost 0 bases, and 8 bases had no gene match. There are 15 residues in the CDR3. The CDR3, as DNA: TGCGCCAGCAGCTTGGCCCCGACAGGGGGGAGAGGCTACACCTTC. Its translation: CASSLAPTGGRGYTF.

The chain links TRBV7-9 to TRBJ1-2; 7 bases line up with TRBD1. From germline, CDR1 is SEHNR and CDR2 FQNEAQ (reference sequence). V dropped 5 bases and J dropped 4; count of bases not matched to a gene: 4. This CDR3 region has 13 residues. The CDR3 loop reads CASSRDSLYGYTF. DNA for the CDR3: TGTGCCAGCAGCCGGGACAGTCTCTATGGCTACACCTTC.

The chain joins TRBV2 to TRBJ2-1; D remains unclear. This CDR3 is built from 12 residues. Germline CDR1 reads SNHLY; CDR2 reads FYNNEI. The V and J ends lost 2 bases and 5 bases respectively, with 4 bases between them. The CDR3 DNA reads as TGTGCCAGCAGTGAAATGGACAATGAGCAGTTCTTC. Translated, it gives CASSEMDNEQFF.

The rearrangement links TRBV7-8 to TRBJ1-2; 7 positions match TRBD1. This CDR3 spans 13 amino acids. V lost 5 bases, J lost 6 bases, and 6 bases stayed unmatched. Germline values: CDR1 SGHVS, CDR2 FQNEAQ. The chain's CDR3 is CASSADRENGYTF. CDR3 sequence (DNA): TGTGCCAGCAGCGCCGACAGGGAAAATGGCTACACCTTC.

In DNA form, the CDR3 reads TGTGCCAGCAGTTTATCGGGCAGCTTGAACACTGAAGCTTTCTTT. Translating it yields CASSLSGSLNTEAFF. The chain recombines TRBV27 with TRBJ1-1; D is unresolved. Deletions cut 0 bases from V and 0 bases from J, with 8 bases between. The germline CDR1 and CDR2 sequences are MNHEY and SMNVEV (reference sequence). This CDR3 comprises 15 residues.

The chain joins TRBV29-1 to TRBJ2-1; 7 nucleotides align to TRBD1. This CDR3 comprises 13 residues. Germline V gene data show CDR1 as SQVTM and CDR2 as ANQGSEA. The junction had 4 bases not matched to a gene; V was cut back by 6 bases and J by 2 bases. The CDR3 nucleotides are TGCAGCGTAACCGGGACAGCCTACAATGAGCAGTTCTTC. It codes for CSVTGTAYNEQFF.

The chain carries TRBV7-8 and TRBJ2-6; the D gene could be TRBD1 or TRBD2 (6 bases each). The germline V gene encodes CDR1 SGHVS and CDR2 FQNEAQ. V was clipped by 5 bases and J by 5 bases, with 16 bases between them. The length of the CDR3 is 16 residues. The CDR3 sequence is CASSAGVGSWANVLTF. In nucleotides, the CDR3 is TGTGCCAGCAGCGCAGGGGTCGGGAGCTGGGCCAACGTCCTGACTTTC.

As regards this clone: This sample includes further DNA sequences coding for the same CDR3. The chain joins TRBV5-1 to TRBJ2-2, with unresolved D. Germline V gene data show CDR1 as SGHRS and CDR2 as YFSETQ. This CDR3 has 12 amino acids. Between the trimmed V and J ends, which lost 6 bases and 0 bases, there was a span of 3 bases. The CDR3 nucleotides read TGCGCCAGCAATACGAACACCGGGGAGCTGTTTTTT. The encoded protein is CASNTNTGELFF.

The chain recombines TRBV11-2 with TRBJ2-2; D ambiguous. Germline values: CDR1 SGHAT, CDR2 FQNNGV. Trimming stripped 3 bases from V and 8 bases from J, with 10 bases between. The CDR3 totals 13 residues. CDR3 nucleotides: TGTGCCAGCAGCTTTCAGGCGGCAGGGGAGCTGTTTTTT. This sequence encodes CASSFQAAGELFF.

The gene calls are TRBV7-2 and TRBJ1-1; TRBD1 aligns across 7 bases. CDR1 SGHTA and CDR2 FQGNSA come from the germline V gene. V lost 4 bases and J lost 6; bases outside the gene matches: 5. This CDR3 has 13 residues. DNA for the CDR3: TGTGCCAGCAGCTCGACAGGGAGCGCTGAAGCTTTCTTT. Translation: CASSSTGSAEAFF. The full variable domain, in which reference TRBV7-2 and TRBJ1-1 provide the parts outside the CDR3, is GAGVSQSPSNKVTEKGKDVELRCDPISGHTALYWYRQSLGQGLEFLIYFQGNSAPDKSGLPSDRFSAERTGGSVSTLTIQRTQQEDSAVYLCASSSTGSAEAFFGQGTRLTVV.

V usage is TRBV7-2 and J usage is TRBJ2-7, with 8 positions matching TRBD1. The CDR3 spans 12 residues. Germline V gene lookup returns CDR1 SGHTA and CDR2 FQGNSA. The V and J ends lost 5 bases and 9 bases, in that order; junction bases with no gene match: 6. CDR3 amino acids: CTSSGQGLWQYF. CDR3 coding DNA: TGTACCAGCAGCGGACAGGGACTGTGGCAGTACTTC.

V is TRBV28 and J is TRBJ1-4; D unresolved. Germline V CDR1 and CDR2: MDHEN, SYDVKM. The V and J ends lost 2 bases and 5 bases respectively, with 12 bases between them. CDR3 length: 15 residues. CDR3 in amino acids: CASSLGGSQNEKLFF. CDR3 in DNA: TGTGCCAGCAGTTTAGGAGGGTCTCAGAATGAAAAACTGTTTTTT.

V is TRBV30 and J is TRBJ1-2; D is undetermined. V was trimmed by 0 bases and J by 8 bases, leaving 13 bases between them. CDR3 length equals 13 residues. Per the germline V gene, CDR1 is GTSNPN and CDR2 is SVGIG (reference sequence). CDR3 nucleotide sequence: TGTGCCTGGAGTGTAAATCGGGCTATCGGCTACACCTTC. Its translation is CAWSVNRAIGYTF.

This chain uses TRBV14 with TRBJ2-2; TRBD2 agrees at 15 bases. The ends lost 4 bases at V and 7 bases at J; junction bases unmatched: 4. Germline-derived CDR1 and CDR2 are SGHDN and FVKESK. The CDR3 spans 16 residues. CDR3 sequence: CASSPAGLAGGGELFF. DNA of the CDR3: TGTGCCAGCAGCCCGGCGGGACTAGCGGGAGGCGGGGAGCTGTTTTTT.

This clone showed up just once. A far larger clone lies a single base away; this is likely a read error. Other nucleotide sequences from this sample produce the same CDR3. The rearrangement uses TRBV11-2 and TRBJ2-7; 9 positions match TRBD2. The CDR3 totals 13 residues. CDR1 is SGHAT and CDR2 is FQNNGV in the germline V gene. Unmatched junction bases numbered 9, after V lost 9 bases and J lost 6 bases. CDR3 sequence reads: CASGGRAISEQYF. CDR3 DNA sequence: TGTGCCAGTGGCGGGAGGGCCATCAGCGAGCAGTACTTC.

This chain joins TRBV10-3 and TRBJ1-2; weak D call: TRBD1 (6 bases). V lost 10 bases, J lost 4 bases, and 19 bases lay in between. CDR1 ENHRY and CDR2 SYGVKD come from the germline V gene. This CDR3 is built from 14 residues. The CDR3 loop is CATRGDEGGYGYTF. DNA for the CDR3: TGTGCCACCAGGGGAGACGAGGGTGGCTATGGCTACACCTTC.

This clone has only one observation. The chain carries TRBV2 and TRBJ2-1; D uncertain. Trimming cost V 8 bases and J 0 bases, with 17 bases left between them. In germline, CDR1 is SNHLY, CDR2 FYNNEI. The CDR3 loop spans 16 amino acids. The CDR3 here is CASLPLGEFSYNEQFF. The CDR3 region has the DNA TGTGCCAGCCTCCCCCTTGGGGAATTCTCCTACAATGAGCAGTTCTTC.

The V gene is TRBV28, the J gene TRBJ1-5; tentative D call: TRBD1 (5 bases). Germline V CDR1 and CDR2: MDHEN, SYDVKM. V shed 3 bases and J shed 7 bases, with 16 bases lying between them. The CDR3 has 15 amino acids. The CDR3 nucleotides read TGTGCCAGCAGTTTCCTGATCCAGGGTGGACAGCCCCAGCATTTT. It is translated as CASSFLIQGGQPQHF.

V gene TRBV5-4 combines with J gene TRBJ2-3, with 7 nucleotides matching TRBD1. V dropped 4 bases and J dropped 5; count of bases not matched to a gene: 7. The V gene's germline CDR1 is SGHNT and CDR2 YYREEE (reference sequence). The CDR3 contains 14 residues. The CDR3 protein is CASSSRQGIDTQYF. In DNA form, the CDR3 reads TGTGCCAGCAGCAGCCGACAGGGCATAGATACGCAGTATTTT.

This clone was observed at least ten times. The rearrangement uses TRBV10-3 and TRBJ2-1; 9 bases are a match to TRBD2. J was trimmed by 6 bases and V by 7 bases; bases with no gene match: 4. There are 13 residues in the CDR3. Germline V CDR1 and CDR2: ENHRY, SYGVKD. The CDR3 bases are TGTGCCATCATGGGCGGGAGGGCCAATGAGCAGTTCTTC. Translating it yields CAIMGGRANEQFF.

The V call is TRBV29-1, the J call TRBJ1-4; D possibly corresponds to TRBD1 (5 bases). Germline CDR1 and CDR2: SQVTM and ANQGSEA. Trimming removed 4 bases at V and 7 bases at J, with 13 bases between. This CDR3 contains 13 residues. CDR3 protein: CSVGGNWGEKLFF. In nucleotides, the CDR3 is TGCAGCGTTGGGGGGAATTGGGGTGAAAAACTGTTTTTT.

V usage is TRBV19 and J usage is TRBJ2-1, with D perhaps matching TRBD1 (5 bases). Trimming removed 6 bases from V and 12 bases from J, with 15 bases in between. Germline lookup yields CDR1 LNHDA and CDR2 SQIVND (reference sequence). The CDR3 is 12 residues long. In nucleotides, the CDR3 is TGTGCCAGTAGCGACAGATACAATTTGCAGTTCTTC. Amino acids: CASSDRYNLQFF.

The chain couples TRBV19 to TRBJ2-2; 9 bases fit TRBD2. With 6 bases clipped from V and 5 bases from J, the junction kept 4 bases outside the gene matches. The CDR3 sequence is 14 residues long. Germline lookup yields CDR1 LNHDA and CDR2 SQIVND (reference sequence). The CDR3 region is CASRGLAGTGELFF. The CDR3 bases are TGTGCCAGTAGGGGGCTAGCGGGAACCGGGGAGCTGTTTTTT.

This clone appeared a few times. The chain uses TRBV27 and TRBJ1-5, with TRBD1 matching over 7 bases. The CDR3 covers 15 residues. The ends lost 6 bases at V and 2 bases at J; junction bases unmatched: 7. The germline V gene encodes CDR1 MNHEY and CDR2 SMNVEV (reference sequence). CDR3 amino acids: CASSWDGQGNQPQHF. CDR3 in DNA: TGTGCCAGCAGCTGGGACGGACAGGGCAATCAGCCCCAGCATTTT.